This T cell receptor (beta chain) was sequenced for a study of shared clonotypes between healthy human individuals. Across the whole study: With ages of 18 to 49, the donors were two women and a few men.

Positive CCR7 selection of CD45RO-negative cells yielded the naive CD8 cells, and terminally differentiated effector memory CD45RA+ cells were excluded. About this clone: The antigen remains undetermined. The junction differs from germline at one of its ends, possibly a read error.

Study-wide results and caveats: Memory subsets had estimated richness that was generally smaller than that of naive subsets. Naive CD4 clonotypes overlapped across a few donors at roughly 4.5%.

An even split of each subset's genomic DNA across several immunoSEQ plates was performed. Using immunoSEQ multiplex PCR, the repertoire was profiled, and TCRdb retains in-frame clones only, with some absent. The profile shows about 1.9 million clones, around 95% of them singletons. The sequence was collected from a young man in good health. Some clones in this sample may be carry-over from other donors' samples. The specimen sequenced was naive CD8+ T cells from PBMCs.

The CDR3 bases are TGTGCCAGCAGACCCGGACTAGCGGTCCGGGGTTGGGATTTT. Residues: CASRPGLAVRGWDF. The V and J genes are TRBV6-1 and TRBJ2-3; TRBD2 matches at 10 bases. Germline V gene lookup returns CDR1 MNHNS and CDR2 SASEGT. This CDR3 has 14 amino acids.